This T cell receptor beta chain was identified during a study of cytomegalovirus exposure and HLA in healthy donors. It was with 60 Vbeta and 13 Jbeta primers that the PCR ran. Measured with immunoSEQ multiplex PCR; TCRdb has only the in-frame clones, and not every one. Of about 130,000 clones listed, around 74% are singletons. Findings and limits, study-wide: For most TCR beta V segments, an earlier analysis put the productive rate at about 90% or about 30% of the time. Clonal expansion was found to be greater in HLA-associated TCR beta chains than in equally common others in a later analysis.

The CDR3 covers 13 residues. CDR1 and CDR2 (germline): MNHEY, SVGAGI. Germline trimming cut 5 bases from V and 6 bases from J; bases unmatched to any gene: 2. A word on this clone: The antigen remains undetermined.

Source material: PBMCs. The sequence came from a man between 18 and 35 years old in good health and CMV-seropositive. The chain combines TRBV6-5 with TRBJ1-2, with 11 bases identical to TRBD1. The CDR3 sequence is CASSRTGGDGYTF. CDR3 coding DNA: TGTGCCAGCAGTCGGACAGGGGGCGATGGCTACACCTTC.